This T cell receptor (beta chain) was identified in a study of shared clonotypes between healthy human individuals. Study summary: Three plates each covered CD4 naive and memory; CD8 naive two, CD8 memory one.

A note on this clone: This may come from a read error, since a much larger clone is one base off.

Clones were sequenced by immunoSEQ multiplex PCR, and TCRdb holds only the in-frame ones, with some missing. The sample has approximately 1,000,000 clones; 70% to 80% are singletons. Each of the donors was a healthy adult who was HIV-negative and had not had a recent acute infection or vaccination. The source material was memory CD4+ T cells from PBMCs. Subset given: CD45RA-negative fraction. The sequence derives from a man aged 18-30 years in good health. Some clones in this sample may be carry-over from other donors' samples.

CDR3 region: CSATGHTEAFF. CDR3 in DNA: TGCAGTGCTACAGGGCACACTGAAGCTTTCTTT. The J gene is TRBJ1-1, the V gene TRBV20-1, with D possibly being TRBD1 (5 bases). Trimming pared 4 bases from V and 3 bases from J, leaving 6 bases between. There are 11 residues in the CDR3. CDR1 and CDR2 (germline): DFQATT, SNEGSKA (reference sequence).